The 14 T cell receptor beta chains below were found in one sample sequenced in a study of control samples from healthy donors and cancer patients. The data were produced by immunoSEQ multiplex PCR, yet TCRdb's version contains in-frame clones alone and is incomplete. The sample lists some 210,000 clones; approximately 90% were seen once. Sequences were obtained from blood. These receptors were collected from a man aged 25 to 40 in good health.

This clone has only one observation. This sequence joins TRBV11-2 and TRBJ2-1, with D unclear. CDR3 length: 14 amino acids. V lost 5 bases and J 6 bases, leaving 14 bases between the germline ends. The germline gives CDR1 SGHAT, CDR2 FQNNGV. Written as DNA, the CDR3 is TGTGCCAGCAGCCCAAGGGCGGTGGGCAATGAGCAGTTCTTC. This gives the protein CASSPRAVGNEQFF.

The chain has TRBV4-2 and TRBJ1-3; perhaps TRBD1 as D (5 bases). V lost 1 base to trimming and J lost 0 bases, with 10 bases between them. From germline, CDR1 is LGHNA and CDR2 YNFKEQ. CDR3 length: 16 amino acids. DNA for the CDR3: TGTGCCAGCAGCCAAGCCGTAGGGACCTCTGGAAACACCATATATTTT. Translating it yields CASSQAVGTSGNTIYF.

Here the CDR3 DNA reads TGTGCCAGCAGCCACCCGGGACAGGGTAGGTACGAGCAGTACTTC. This gives the protein CASSHPGQGRYEQYF. The chain has TRBV3-1 (or the pseudogene TRBV3-2) and TRBJ2-7; TRBD1 agrees at 9 bases. V was clipped by 3 bases and J by 4 bases; unmatched bases: 7. Germline V gene sequence: CDR1 LGHDT, CDR2 YNNKEL (reference sequence). The CDR3 totals 15 residues.

The gene calls are TRBV25-1 and TRBJ2-7, with D perhaps matching TRBD2 (6 bases). Germline V gives CDR1 MGHDK, CDR2 SYGVNS. This CDR3 is built from 13 residues. Trimming cost V 9 bases and J 0 bases, with 12 bases left between them. The CDR3 DNA reads as TGTGCCAGTGGGGGGACGAGCTCCTACGAGCAGTACTTC. This encodes CASGGTSSYEQYF.

The chain uses TRBV21-1 and TRBJ1-1; whether TRBD1, the table's D call, matches the DNA was not checked. TRBV21-1 is a recognized pseudogene. The CDR3 is 18 residues long. CDR3 DNA: TGTGCCAGCAGCGCACCGTTGTCGGAAAAGGGGTGGGTCACTGAAGCTTTCTTT. It encodes CASSAPLSEKGWVTEAFF.

The CDR3 DNA is TGTGCCAGCAGCTCCCCCGGGGGACAAACTAACTATGGCTACACCTTC. Translated: CASSSPGGQTNYGYTF. J is TRBJ1-2 and V is TRBV5-4, with D perhaps TRBD1 (6 bases). Germline V lookup: CDR1 SGHNT, CDR2 YYREEE (reference sequence). CDR3 size: 16 residues. Trimming took 3 bases from V and 0 from J, leaving 15 bases between them.

The chain joins TRBV25-1 to TRBJ1-1, with TRBD1 matching over 10 bases. After removal of 6 bases from V and 7 bases from J, the junction contained 8 bases not matched to a gene. CDR1 is MGHDK, CDR2 SYGVNS, per germline. This CDR3 is built from 14 residues. The CDR3 here is CASRGQGSGGEAFF. Here the CDR3 DNA reads TGTGCCAGCAGGGGACAGGGGAGCGGCGGTGAAGCTTTCTTT. Using reference TRBV25-1 and TRBJ1-1 for the parts outside the CDR3, the full variable domain is EADIYQTPRYLVIGTGKKITLECSQTMGHDKMYWYQQDPGMELHLIHYSYGVNSTEKGDLSSESTVSRIRTEHFPLTLESARPSHTSQYLCASRGQGSGGEAFFGQGTRLTVV.

This clone showed up just once. As DNA, the CDR3 is TGTGCCAGCAGCGGTTTCGGGGTCCCTGAAGCTTTCTTT. It is translated as CASSGFGVPEAFF. The chain recombines TRBV2 with TRBJ1-1; D unresolved. Per germline, CDR1 SNHLY and CDR2 FYNNEI. The CDR3 runs 13 residues. Between the trimmed V and J ends, which lost 6 bases and 6 bases, there was a span of 14 bases. Combining the CDR3 with reference TRBV2 and TRBJ1-1 gives the whole variable domain EPEVTQTPSHQVTQMGQEVILRCVPISNHLYFYWYRQILGQKVEFLVSFYNNEISEKSEIFDDQFSVERPDGSNFTLKIRSTKLEDSAMYFCASSGFGVPEAFFGQGTRLTVV.

This chain uses TRBV27 with TRBJ2-6; 8 nucleotides align to TRBD2. The CDR3 sequence is 18 residues long. Germline CDR1 reads MNHEY; CDR2 reads SMNVEV (reference sequence). V trimming: 3 bases; J trimming: 0 bases; junction bases outside the gene matches: 7. CDR3 in amino acids: CASSLQGGGPSGANVLTF. CDR3 DNA: TGTGCCAGCAGTTTGCAGGGCGGGGGGCCCTCTGGGGCCAACGTCCTGACTTTC.

The gene calls are TRBV6-1 and TRBJ1-4; D is perhaps TRBD1 (6 bases). The germline V gene has CDR1 MNHNS and CDR2 SASEGT. Trimming took off 3 bases at V and 7 bases at J, with 12 bases between the two ends. The CDR3 sequence is 14 residues long. CDR3: CASSDAGASEKLFF. In DNA, the CDR3 is TGTGCCAGCAGTGACGCAGGGGCGAGTGAAAAACTGTTTTTT.

The chain is built from TRBV27 and TRBJ2-1; 9 nucleotides line up with TRBD1. Germline CDR1 MNHEY, CDR2 SMNVEV (reference sequence). With V trimmed by 5 bases and J by 4 bases, 9 bases remained unmatched. CDR3 size: 16 residues. The CDR3: CASSPERGTGYNEQFF. DNA of the CDR3: TGTGCCAGCAGTCCGGAACGGGGGACAGGGTACAATGAGCAGTTCTTC.

The chain uses TRBV6-5 and TRBJ1-2, with D uncertain. The CDR3 is 13 residues long. CDR1 MNHEY and CDR2 SVGAGI come from the germline V gene. Trimming left V 8 bases short and J 8 bases short, with 18 bases between. The CDR3 loop reads CASRSGPLGGYTF. CDR3 DNA: TGTGCCAGCCGATCCGGGCCCCTGGGGGGCTACACCTTC.

This clone was detected once. The chain couples TRBV5-6 to TRBJ1-5; D not resolved. The CDR3 spans 16 residues. V was cut by 3 bases and J by 1 base, with 14 bases left in between. Germline lookup yields CDR1 SGHDT and CDR2 YYEEEE. Here the CDR3 DNA reads TGTGCCAGCAGCTCTAATGGCGGGCAGAGCAATCAGCCCCAGCATTTT. This sequence encodes CASSSNGGQSNQPQHF.

This clone has just one count. Germline and junction disagree at one end, which may indicate a read error. The chain uses TRBV19 and TRBJ1-5; 7 positions agree with TRBD1. Germline lookup yields CDR1 LNHDA and CDR2 SQIVND (reference sequence). The CDR3 runs 16 residues. DNA for the CDR3: TGTGCCAGTAGTCCCCAGACAGGGATTAGCAATCAACCCCAGCATTTT. Translation gives CASSPQTGISNQPQHF.